This T cell receptor (delta chain) was obtained from a study of gamma-delta T cells after stem cell transplantation. Note on this clone: The TCRdb protein comes from a much larger clone and disagrees with this DNA's translation at residue 14, likely due to a read error; the protein given here is derived from the DNA.

The CDR3 has 16 amino acids. Germline V gene data show CDR1 as GEAIGNYY and CDR2 as EKD. TCRdb called clones from the RT-PCR reads again using CATT. The sample yields about 1,400 delta-chain clones, almost 25% seen once. The genes are TRDV2 and TRDJ1; 7 nucleotides agree with TRDD3. The specimen sequenced was gamma-delta T cells. The clonotype originates from a human donor. It is not recorded whose cells these are; they may come from a transplant donor. The CDR3 DNA follows: TGTGCCTGTGACTCTTTACTGGGGACATACACCGATAAACCCATCTTT. Protein product: CACDSLLGTYTDKPIF.